The text below deals with one T cell receptor beta chain. Its cognate antigen is unknown. The data stem from a study of a mutant IDH1 vaccine in newly diagnosed glioma. About the research overall: During weeks 1, 3, 5, 7, 11, 15, 19 and 23, patients received eight vaccinations. Vaccination began 4-6 weeks post radiotherapy alone, or with temozolomide cycles.

Profiling relied on immunoSEQ multiplex PCR, and the TCRdb table lists in-frame clones only, not all of them. The sample holds tens of thousands of clones, roughly 80% seen once. The length of the CDR3 is 12 residues. V was clipped by 5 bases and J by 8 bases, with 7 bases between them. In germline, CDR1 is SEHNR, CDR2 FQNEAQ (reference sequence). Time point given: week 23, last vaccination. Alongside topical imiquimod, each dose of vaccine comprised 300 ug of mutant IDH1 20-mer peptide. This material consisted of PBMCs, taken from a glioma patient whose treatment included an IDH1 peptide vaccine. The chain uses TRBV7-9 and TRBJ1-6; D is perhaps TRBD1 (6 bases). The sequence was collected from a man aged 35-49 years with glioma. The CDR3 loop is CASSRQDSPLHF. CDR3 DNA sequence: TGTGCCAGCAGCCGACAGGATTCACCCCTCCACTTT.